These T cell receptor beta chains were read from a single sample in a study of T-cell memory formation after mild COVID-19. TCRdb fed the 5' RACE reads into MiXCR, producing one record per CDR3 protein. The repertoire has about 440,000 distinct CDR3 sequences, 20% of them found once; the top ten carry approximately 8.4%. Sequenced sample: PBMCs or a T cell subset sorted from them (not recorded which). Source of these receptors: an adult woman who had mild COVID-19 (a few samples of this study predate the infection). Cell type and time point are not known. Both conserved end residues are part of each CDR3. Fields, in order: J gene, V gene, clone size, CDR3 length, D gene, CDR3 DNA, CDR3 protein. The D gene is left open where the match is weak. Size values are once, few and many counts, or a class for expanded clones, and some rows have none.

J gene: TRBJ1-4
V gene: TRBV10-3
clone size: .
CDR3 length: 13
D gene: TRBD1
CDR3 DNA: TGTGCCATCAGGGGGACAGGGAATGAAAAACTGTTTTTT
CDR3 protein: CAIRGTGNEKLFF

J gene: TRBJ2-7
V gene: TRBV20-1
clone size: many
CDR3 length: 15
D gene: TRBD1
CDR3 DNA: TGCAGTGCTAGATCCCGGGACAGGCATTCCTACGAGCAGTACTTC
CDR3 protein: CSARSRDRHSYEQYF

J gene: TRBJ2-3
V gene: TRBV20-1
clone size: few
CDR3 length: 13
D gene: .
CDR3 DNA: TGCAGTTCCTCACAGGGTAGCACAGATACGCAGTATTTT
CDR3 protein: CSSSQGSTDTQYF

J gene: TRBJ1-2
V gene: TRBV4-1
clone size: .
CDR3 length: 13
D gene: .
CDR3 DNA: TGCGCCAGCAGCCCAGCGGTTAACTATGGCTACACCTTC
CDR3 protein: CASSPAVNYGYTF

J gene: TRBJ1-1
V gene: TRBV9
clone size: few
CDR3 length: 16
D gene: .
CDR3 DNA: TGTGCCAGCAGCGTAGAGCGTGATCGGGCGGACACTGAAGCTTTCTTT
CDR3 protein: CASSVERDRADTEAFF

J gene: TRBJ2-7
V gene: TRBV4-1
clone size: once
CDR3 length: 16
D gene: TRBD1
CDR3 DNA: TGCGCCAGCAGCCAAGTCCTCGGACAGGGAGTCTACGAGCAGTACTTC
CDR3 protein: CASSQVLGQGVYEQYF

J gene: TRBJ2-1
V gene: TRBV7-6
clone size: .
CDR3 length: 16
D gene: .
CDR3 DNA: TGTGCCAGCAGCTTGGACCCGAGACTAGGGAACAATGAGCAGTTCTTC
CDR3 protein: CASSLDPRLGNNEQFF

J gene: TRBJ2-1
V gene: TRBV2
clone size: .
CDR3 length: 20
D gene: TRBD1
CDR3 DNA: TGTGCCAGCAGTGCTATTCCCGGGACAGGGGGAAGAAGGTCCTACAATGAGCAGTTCTTC
CDR3 protein: CASSAIPGTGGRRSYNEQFF

J gene: TRBJ2-5
V gene: TRBV11-2
clone size: few
CDR3 length: 16
D gene: TRBD2
CDR3 DNA: TGTGCCAGCAGCCTTCAGCGGGAGGGGTTGTTGGAGACCCAGTACTTC
CDR3 protein: CASSLQREGLLETQYF

J gene: TRBJ2-2
V gene: TRBV20-1
clone size: .
CDR3 length: 14
D gene: .
CDR3 DNA: TGCAGTGCCCGCAAGGAGGGCCACACCGGGGAGCTGTTTTTT
CDR3 protein: CSARKEGHTGELFF

J gene: TRBJ1-2
V gene: TRBV5-4
clone size: few
CDR3 length: 11
D gene: .
CDR3 DNA: TGTGCCACCCCGCTCTCGGGGGGCTACACCTTC
CDR3 protein: CATPLSGGYTF

J gene: TRBJ2-3
V gene: TRBV7-2
clone size: few
CDR3 length: 15
D gene: TRBD2
CDR3 DNA: TGTGCCAGCAGTTACCAGCGGGGGGGCACAGATACGCAGTATTTT
CDR3 protein: CASSYQRGGTDTQYF

J gene: TRBJ2-7
V gene: TRBV14
clone size: .
CDR3 length: 15
D gene: .
CDR3 DNA: TGTGCCAGCAGCCAGGCGAGGGGCAACCTCTACGAGCAGTACTTC
CDR3 protein: CASSQARGNLYEQYF

J gene: TRBJ1-2
V gene: TRBV7-9
clone size: few
CDR3 length: 14
D gene: .
CDR3 DNA: TGTGCCAGCAGCTTAGCGCTGGACAGTCATGGCTACACCTTC
CDR3 protein: CASSLALDSHGYTF

J gene: TRBJ2-7
V gene: TRBV5-1
clone size: .
CDR3 length: 13
D gene: .
CDR3 DNA: TGCGCCAGCAGCTTGACACCTCCCCACGAGCAGTACTTC
CDR3 protein: CASSLTPPHEQYF

J gene: TRBJ1-1
V gene: TRBV27
clone size: .
CDR3 length: 13
D gene: .
CDR3 DNA: TGTGCCAGGGCGGGCAGACCGAACACTGAAGCTTTCTTT
CDR3 protein: CARAGRPNTEAFF

J gene: TRBJ2-4
V gene: TRBV6-2/TRBV6-3
clone size: few
CDR3 length: 12
D gene: .
CDR3 DNA: TGTGCCAGCAGTTACTCTGGAGGGCTTCAGTACTTC
CDR3 protein: CASSYSGGLQYF